Presented here are 15 T cell receptor beta chains from one specimen sequenced in a study of radiation and T cells in renal cell carcinoma. Time point given: blood 4 weeks post-SBRT, at nephrectomy. Specified treatment: 15 Gy SBRT to primary tumor, nephrectomy 4 weeks later. Libraries were prepared by immunoSEQ multiplex PCR; TCRdb keeps only in-frame clonotypes and omits some of them. Counted here are 130,000 to 150,000 clones, about 86% occurring once; the ten biggest clones make up about a sixth. Sequences were derived from blood, sampled from a patient whose treatment included radiotherapy and nephrectomy. The origin of the receptors is a woman aged 45-65 years with renal cell carcinoma.

The CDR3 DNA is TGTGCCAGCGGGGGGCCTAATAGCAATCAGCCCCAGCATTTT. Amino acid sequence: CASGGPNSNQPQHF. The rearrangement links TRBV27 to TRBJ1-5; maybe TRBD1 (6 bases). Trimming left V 8 bases short and J 0 bases short, with 11 bases between. Germline assignment: CDR1 MNHEY and CDR2 SMNVEV (reference sequence). The CDR3 spans 14 residues.

V and J are TRBV28 and TRBJ2-1, with 11 bases matching TRBD2. The CDR3 spans 16 residues. Unmatched junction bases numbered 7, after V lost 4 bases and J lost 5 bases. Germline CDR1 MDHEN, CDR2 SYDVKM. CDR3 nucleotide sequence: TGTGCCAGCAGTTCCCTAGCGGGAGGTACTAACAATGAGCAGTTCTTC. This encodes CASSSLAGGTNNEQFF.

The chain joins TRBV5-1 to TRBJ1-1; D is possibly TRBD1 (5 bases). Germline V gives CDR1 SGHRS, CDR2 YFSETQ. There are 14 residues in the CDR3. V gave up 2 bases and J gave up 1 base, with 9 bases separating them. The CDR3 DNA follows: TGCGCCAGCAGCTTAAGACAGCAGAACACTGAAGCTTTCTTT. Translation: CASSLRQQNTEAFF.

This rearrangement joins TRBV7-2 to TRBJ1-4; 10 nucleotides align to TRBD1. Per germline, CDR1 SGHTA and CDR2 FQGNSA. CDR3 length: 15 amino acids. V lost 6 bases, J lost 4 bases, and 5 bases stayed unmatched. Here the CDR3 DNA reads TGTGCCAGCAGAGAACGGACAGGGGGTAATGAAAAACTGTTTTTT. It translates to CASRERTGGNEKLFF.

This clone has a handful of counts. The J gene is TRBJ1-1, the V gene TRBV6-1; weak D call: TRBD1 (6 bases). The CDR3 has 12 amino acids. V shed 6 bases and J shed 7 bases, with 12 bases lying between them. Per the germline V gene, CDR1 is MNHNS and CDR2 is SASEGT. CDR3 protein: CASRAQQGEAFF. In DNA form, the CDR3 reads TGTGCCAGCAGAGCACAACAGGGTGAAGCTTTCTTT.

The chain uses TRBV12-5 and TRBJ2-3; D perhaps matches TRBD2 (6 bases). The CDR3 loop spans 14 amino acids. Germline CDR1 LGHNT, CDR2 FRNRAP. Trimming removed 1 base at V and 3 bases at J, with 8 bases between. The CDR3 reads CASGLGGETDTQYF. The CDR3 nucleotides are TGTGCTAGTGGTTTGGGCGGGGAGACAGATACGCAGTATTTT.

The chain links TRBV6-1 to TRBJ2-7, with D perhaps given as TRBD1 or TRBD2 (7 bases each). The CDR3 has 16 residues. In germline, CDR1 is MNHNS, CDR2 SASEGT. With 3 bases removed from V and 10 bases from J, the gap between germline ends came to 25 bases. CDR3 sequence: CASSEGSNWGGQSQYF. CDR3 DNA sequence: TGTGCCAGCAGTGAGGGGAGCAACTGGGGGGGACAGTCACAGTACTTC.

The chain employs TRBV7-3 and TRBJ2-5, with a weak D call TRBD1 (6 bases). Trimming removed 4 bases from V and 4 bases from J, with 13 bases in between. CDR1 and CDR2 (germline): SGHTA, FQGTGA. The CDR3 length is 14 residues. CDR3 in amino acids: CASSSGADGETQYF. The CDR3 nucleotides are TGTGCCAGCAGCTCAGGGGCGGACGGAGAGACCCAGTACTTC.

This clone is a singleton in its sample. The chain recombines TRBV4-3 with TRBJ2-2; maybe TRBD2 (6 bases). V lost 7 bases, J lost 3 bases, and 12 bases lay in between. The CDR3 extends over 14 amino acids. The germline V gene encodes CDR1 LGHNA and CDR2 YSLEER. This CDR3 is CASKGTSYTGELFF. The CDR3, as DNA: TGCGCCAGCAAGGGGACTTCTTACACCGGGGAGCTGTTTTTT.

The chain couples TRBV11-3 to TRBJ2-1; D is unclear. With 5 bases removed from V and 10 bases from J, the gap between germline ends came to 15 bases. Germline CDR1 SGHNT, CDR2 YENEEA. The CDR3 length is 13 residues. The CDR3 protein is CASSAIADSEQFF. In DNA, the CDR3 is TGTGCCAGCAGCGCCATAGCTGACTCCGAGCAGTTCTTC.

The count of this clone is one. CDR3 region: CASSVTSGNQPQHF. For the CDR3, the DNA is TGTGCCAGCAGTGTAACCTCGGGGAATCAGCCCCAGCATTTT. The chain is built from TRBV2 and TRBJ1-5; D uncertain. Trimming shortened V by 4 bases and J by 4 bases, and 11 bases separated the two germline ends. CDR3 length equals 14 residues. The germline CDR1 and CDR2 sequences are SNHLY and FYNNEI. The full variable domain, rest sourced from reference TRBV2 and TRBJ1-5, is EPEVTQTPSHQVTQMGQEVILRCVPISNHLYFYWYRQILGQKVEFLVSFYNNEISEKSEIFDDQFSVERPDGSNFTLKIRSTKLEDSAMYFCASSVTSGNQPQHFGDGTRLSIL.

This chain joins TRBV6-1 and TRBJ2-5; TRBD1 matches 7 bases. Germline CDR1 reads MNHNS; CDR2 reads SASEGT. The ends lost 11 bases at V and 1 base at J; junction bases unmatched: 13. The CDR3 extends over 15 amino acids. This CDR3 is CASTRDRQLQETQYF. CDR3 DNA: TGTGCCTCGACCCGGGACAGACAACTCCAAGAGACCCAGTACTTC.

V gene TRBV5-4 combines with J gene TRBJ2-7; 11 bases map to TRBD1. Germline trimming cut 4 bases from V and 2 bases from J; bases unmatched to any gene: 8. CDR1 is SGHNT and CDR2 is YYREEE in the germline V gene (reference sequence). The CDR3 covers 16 residues. The CDR3 DNA reads as TGTGCCAGCAGCCGCGGACAGGGGGCAGGTCCCTACGAGCAGTACTTC. Its translation is CASSRGQGAGPYEQYF.

CDR3 DNA sequence: TGTGCCAGCAGTAGGGGGAATCAGCCCCAGCATTTT. This gives the protein CASSRGNQPQHF. The V gene is TRBV27, the J gene TRBJ1-5; D perhaps matches TRBD1 (6 bases). V was pared by 5 bases and J by 4 bases, with 6 bases between. Germline V lookup: CDR1 MNHEY, CDR2 SMNVEV (reference sequence). The CDR3 is 12 amino acids.

CDR3 coding DNA: TGCGCCAGCAGCCCCGTTCCAGGCACTACCGGGGAGCTGTTTTTT. Its protein product is CASSPVPGTTGELFF. The chain recombines TRBV5-1 with TRBJ2-2; no firm D call. The V end was cut by 4 bases, the J end by 5 bases, with 15 bases between. The CDR3 covers 15 residues. The V gene's germline CDR1 is SGHRS and CDR2 YFSETQ.